The 18 T cell receptor beta chains reported below all come from one sample, sequenced in a study of regulatory T cells in long-lasting Graves disease. The TCR beta library used iRepertoire HTBI primers with Arm-PCR amplification of CDR3. A single record per CDR3 protein comes from TCRdb applying MiXCR to the multiplex PCR reads. The sample lists around 230,000 distinct CDR3 sequences; roughly 18% were seen once. Time point noted: newly diagnosed GD, antithyroid drugs for less than 3 months. Scientists built the TCR library using RNA that was extracted from PBMCs. Sequenced here: peripheral blood mononuclear cells (PBMCs), sampled at new diagnosis, from a patient treated with antithyroid drugs. These TCRs come from a female donor with Graves disease.

Many counts were recorded for this clonotype. The chain recombines TRBV12-3 or TRBV12-4 with TRBJ1-4, with D tentatively TRBD1 (6 bases). Trimming left V 3 bases short and J 5 bases short, with 10 bases between. This CDR3 has 14 amino acids. DNA of the CDR3: TGTGCCAGCAGTTTCAGGGGACACAATGAAAAACTGTTTTTT. Its translation is CASSFRGHNEKLFF.

The sample holds many counts of this clonotype. J is TRBJ2-3 and V is TRBV18; the D is unclear. The CDR3 consists of 13 residues. CDR1 is KGHSH and CDR2 is LQKENI in the germline V gene. Trimming stripped 3 bases from V and 5 bases from J, with 9 bases between. The CDR3 loop reads CASSPRGQDTQYF. DNA of the CDR3: TGTGCCAGCTCACCCAGAGGCCAAGATACGCAGTATTTT. Full variable domain (remainder filled in from reference TRBV18 and TRBJ2-3): NAGVMQNPRHLVRRRGQEARLRCSPMKGHSHVYWYRQLPEEGLKFMVYLQKENIIDESGMPKERFSAEFPKEGPSILRIQQVVRGDSAAYFCASSPRGQDTQYFGPGTRLTVL.

This chain uses TRBV24-1 with TRBJ2-1, with D unresolved. V was pared by 3 bases and J by 12 bases, with 11 bases between. The CDR3 sequence is 12 residues long. Germline CDR1 KGHDR, CDR2 SFDVKD. The CDR3 sequence: CATSDPRRGQFF. CDR3 DNA: TGTGCCACCAGTGATCCCCGCCGCGGGCAGTTCTTC.

The V and J genes are TRBV12-3 or TRBV12-4 and TRBJ2-5; a possible D gene is TRBD1 (5 bases). V gave up 2 bases and J gave up 5 bases, with 12 bases separating them. The CDR3 runs to 14 residues. DNA of the CDR3: TGTGCCAGCAGTTTACGGCAGGGTCGGGAGACCCAGTACTTC. Protein sequence: CASSLRQGRETQYF.

This clonotype was observed at least ten times. The rearrangement links TRBV11-3 to TRBJ2-7; unclear D gene. CDR3 length equals 14 residues. CDR1 SGHNT and CDR2 YENEEA come from the germline V gene. Deletions cut 1 base from V and 3 bases from J, with 10 bases between. The CDR3 DNA reads TGTGCCAGCAGCTTAGCTCTGCACTTCTACGAGCAGTACTTC. Residues: CASSLALHFYEQYF.

With respect to this clonotype: A read error likely explains this, since a far larger clone differs by one base. No conserved phenylalanine or tryptophan is present at the end of the CDR3, so a read error is the likely explanation. The gene calls are TRBV11-3 and TRBJ2-5, with D possibly being TRBD2 (6 bases). The tail of the sequence fits TRBJ2-1 better, so the J call may be wrong. This CDR3 has 13 amino acids. Germline CDR1 reads SGHNT; CDR2 reads YENEEA. Here the CDR3 reads CASSLEGLNEQFS. The CDR3 coding sequence is TGTGCCAGCAGCTTGGAGGGGCTTAATGAGCAGTTCTCC.

This clonotype was counted ten times or more. The V and J genes are TRBV10-3 and TRBJ2-5; D is possibly TRBD2 (6 bases). Germline V gene data show CDR1 as ENHRY and CDR2 as SYGVKD. The V gene lost 4 bases and the J gene lost 2 bases, with 8 bases spanning the gap. This CDR3 region has 13 residues. CDR3 in DNA: TGTGCCATCAGTGGCGGGGTTCAAGAGACCCAGTACTTC. Protein sequence: CAISGGVQETQYF.

V usage is TRBV27 and J usage is TRBJ2-1; TRBD1 is a possible D gene (6 bases). Trimming removed 6 bases at V and 0 bases at J, with 18 bases between. The V gene's germline CDR1 is MNHEY and CDR2 SMNVEV (reference sequence). This CDR3 comprises 17 residues. In DNA, the CDR3 is TGTGCCAGCAGCTCCGCCACAGGGAAAAGCTCCTACAATGAGCAGTTCTTC. Translating gives CASSSATGKSSYNEQFF.

This clonotype was picked up many times. The gene calls are TRBV11-3 and TRBJ1-4, with unresolved D. This CDR3 region has 12 residues. Germline CDR1 SGHNT, CDR2 YENEEA. Deletions cut 1 base from V and 5 bases from J, with 2 bases between. CDR3: CASSLVNEKLFF. CDR3 coding DNA: TGTGCCAGCAGCTTAGTCAATGAAAAACTGTTTTTT.

This clonotype was counted at least ten times. The rearrangement links TRBV6-2 or TRBV6-3 to TRBJ1-4, with D uncertain. V lost 1 base to trimming and J lost 7 bases, with 13 bases between them. Per the germline V gene, CDR1 is MNHEY and CDR2 is SVGEGT. The CDR3 spans 15 residues. CDR3 sequence reads: CASSYWTSGGEKLFF. The CDR3 coding sequence is TGTGCCAGCAGTTACTGGACCTCCGGCGGTGAAAAACTGTTTTTT.

In this sample, this clonotype turned up a few times. This may arise from a read error, as a much more abundant clone is one base away. This rearrangement joins TRBV28 to TRBJ1-5; no reliable D call. This CDR3 is 13 amino acids long. Looked up from germline, CDR1 is MDHEN and CDR2 is SYDVKM. CDR3 coding DNA: TGTGCCAGCAGTTTCTTTAGCAATCAGCCCCAGCGTTTT. Encoded protein: CASSFFSNQPQRF.

As regards this clonotype: A read error likely explains this, since a far larger clone differs by one base. V gene TRBV6-5 combines with J gene TRBJ1-1; no clear D. From germline, CDR1 is MNHEY and CDR2 SVGAGI. The CDR3 runs 13 residues. CDR3 sequence: CASSLPGAAEALF. CDR3 DNA: TGTGCCAGCAGTTTGCCGGGAGCGGCTGAAGCTCTCTTT.

This clonotype was seen more than once but under ten times. The V call is TRBV6-2 or TRBV6-3, the J call TRBJ2-7; 13 nucleotides line up with TRBD2. This CDR3 comprises 18 residues. Germline V CDR1 and CDR2: MNHEY, SVGEGT. Germline trimming cut 5 bases from V and 4 bases from J; bases unmatched to any gene: 14. The CDR3 loop reads CASSGPLGTSGITYEQYF. CDR3 in DNA: TGTGCCAGCAGTGGACCCCTAGGGACTAGCGGGATCACGTACGAGCAGTACTTC.

This clonotype came up many times. The chain has TRBV25-1 and TRBJ1-4; TRBD1 matches 7 bases. The CDR3 length is 13 residues. Germline assignment: CDR1 MGHDK and CDR2 SYGVNS. The V and J ends lost 4 bases and 9 bases, in that order; junction bases with no gene match: 5. The CDR3 spells CASSGTGEKKLFF. Here the CDR3 DNA reads TGTGCCAGCAGTGGAACAGGGGAGAAAAAACTGTTTTTT.

This clonotype was counted ten times or more. The V call is TRBV12-3 or TRBV12-4, the J call TRBJ2-3; D possibly uses TRBD1 or TRBD2 (5 bases each). This CDR3 is 12 amino acids long. V was clipped by 3 bases and J by 6 bases, with 7 bases between them. Here the CDR3 DNA reads TGTGCCAGCAGTTTGAGGGGCGATACGCAGTATTTT. Protein sequence: CASSLRGDTQYF.

This clonotype was seen many times. The gene calls are TRBV19 and TRBJ1-5, with unresolved D. The germline V gene encodes CDR1 LNHDA and CDR2 SQIVND (reference sequence). V was clipped by 6 bases and J by 1 base, with 16 bases between them. CDR3 length: 16 amino acids. The CDR3 region has the DNA TGTGCCAGTAGCGACCCCAGTCGGGCAAGCAATCAGCCCCAGCATTTT. Protein sequence: CASSDPSRASNQPQHF.

This clonotype was observed at least ten times. This chain uses TRBV7-9 with TRBJ2-7, with 10 bases matching TRBD2. From germline, CDR1 is SEHNR and CDR2 FQNEAQ (reference sequence). The CDR3 covers 15 residues. Trimming took 8 bases from V and 5 from J; bases not matched to a gene: 12. In DNA, the CDR3 is TGTGCCAGCCTACCAACCCTAGCGGGAGATCACGAGCAGTACTTC. Protein: CASLPTLAGDHEQYF. Full variable domain (remainder filled in from reference TRBV7-9 and TRBJ2-7): DTGVSQNPRHKITKRGQNVTFRCDPISEHNRLYWYRQTLGQGPEFLTYFQNEAQLEKSRLLSDRFSAERPKGSFSTLEIQRTEQGDSAMYLCASLPTLAGDHEQYFGPGTRLTVT.

In this sample, this clonotype turned up many times. The chain has TRBV7-3 and TRBJ1-1; perhaps TRBD1 as D (5 bases). The germline V gene encodes CDR1 SGHTA and CDR2 FQGTGA. The CDR3 spans 15 residues. Trimming removed 2 bases at V and 2 bases at J, with 12 bases between. Written as DNA, the CDR3 is TGTGCCAGCAGCTTAGCGGGACCGAGTAACACTGAAGCTTTCTTT. It yields the protein CASSLAGPSNTEAFF.